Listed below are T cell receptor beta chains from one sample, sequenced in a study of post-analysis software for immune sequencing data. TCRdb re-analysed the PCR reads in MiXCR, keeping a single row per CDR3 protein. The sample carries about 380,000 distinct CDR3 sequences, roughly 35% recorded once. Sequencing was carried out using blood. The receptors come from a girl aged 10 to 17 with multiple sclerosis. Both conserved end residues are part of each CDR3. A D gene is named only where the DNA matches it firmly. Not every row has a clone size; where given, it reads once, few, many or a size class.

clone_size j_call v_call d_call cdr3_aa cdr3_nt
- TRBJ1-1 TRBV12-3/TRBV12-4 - CASSFIPEETEAFF TGTGCCAGCAGTTTCATCCCTGAGGAGACTGAAGCTTTCTTT
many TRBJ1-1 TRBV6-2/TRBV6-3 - CASSGVQGEAFF TGTGCCAGCAGCGGGGTTCAGGGTGAAGCTTTCTTT
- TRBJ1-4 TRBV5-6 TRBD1 CASSLIGQEGEKLFF TGTGCCAGCAGCTTGATTGGACAGGAGGGGGAAAAACTGTTTTTT
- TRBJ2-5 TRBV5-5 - CASSLVEQLQETQYF TGTGCCAGCAGCTTGGTCGAGCAGTTACAAGAGACCCAGTACTTC
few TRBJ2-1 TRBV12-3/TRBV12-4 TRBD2 CASSLGGGGLNNEQFF TGTGCCAGCAGTTTAGGAGGCGGGGGGCTAAACAATGAGCAGTTCTTC
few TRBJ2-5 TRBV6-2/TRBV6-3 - CASSYGASVGNKGTQYF TGTGCCAGCAGTTATGGGGCCTCGGTCGGGAATAAAGGGACCCAGTACTTC
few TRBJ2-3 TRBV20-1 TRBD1 CSARAGTGFDTQYF TGCAGTGCTAGAGCCGGGACAGGGTTCGATACGCAGTATTTT
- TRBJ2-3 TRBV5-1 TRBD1 CASSLGRTGMTDTQYF TGCGCCAGCAGCTTGGGTCGGACAGGGATGACAGATACGCAGTATTTT
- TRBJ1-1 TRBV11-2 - CASSLVQVRNTEAFF TGTGCCAGCAGCTTAGTACAGGTTAGGAACACTGAAGCTTTCTTT
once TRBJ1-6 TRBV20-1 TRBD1 CSAYPGQGISPLHF TGCAGTGCTTACCCGGGACAGGGAATTTCACCCCTCCACTTT
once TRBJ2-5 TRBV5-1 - CASSLVGATQYF TGCGCCAGCAGCTTGGTTGGTGCGACCCAGTACTTC
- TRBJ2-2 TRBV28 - CASSVTGELFF TGTGCCAGCAGCGTTACCGGGGAGCTGTTTTTT
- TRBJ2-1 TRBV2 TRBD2 CASGGGTSGGDEQFF TGTGCCAGCGGGGGGGGGACTAGCGGTGGAGATGAGCAGTTCTTC
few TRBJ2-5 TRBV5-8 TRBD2 CASSLHSGGTQETQYF TGTGCCAGCAGCTTGCATAGCGGGGGAACTCAAGAGACCCAGTACTTC
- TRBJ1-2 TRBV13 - CASSLVGRLDYGYTF TGTGCCAGCAGCTTAGTCGGCAGATTAGACTATGGCTACACCTTC
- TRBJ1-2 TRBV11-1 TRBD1 CASSKTGTGIYGYTF TGTGCCAGCAGCAAAACCGGGACAGGGATCTATGGCTACACCTTC
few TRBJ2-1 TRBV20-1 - CSVNGNEQFF TGCAGTGTGAACGGGAATGAGCAGTTCTTC
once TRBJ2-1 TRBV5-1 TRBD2 CASSTRLAGATEQFF TGCGCCAGCAGCACAAGACTAGCGGGGGCAACCGAGCAGTTCTTC